Listed here are 19 T cell receptor beta chains from one sample, sequenced in a study of cytomegalovirus exposure and HLA in healthy donors. The study ran its PCR with 60 Vbeta and 13 Jbeta primers. TCRdb's copy holds only in-frame clones and misses some; the assay was immunoSEQ multiplex PCR. This sample carries about 140,000 clones, roughly 82% of them seen once, and the ten largest clones take 6.5% to 9%. The sample consisted of PBMCs. These receptors were obtained from a man in his thirties or forties in good health and CMV-seronegative.

This chain links TRBV6-4 with TRBJ2-3, with D hard to call. V was trimmed by 6 bases and J by 0 bases, leaving 7 bases between them. The germline V gene has CDR1 MRHNA and CDR2 SNTAGT. CDR3 length: 13 amino acids. The CDR3 DNA reads as TGTGCCAGCAGCGACCGTAGCACAGATACGCAGTATTTT. Protein: CASSDRSTDTQYF.

This rearrangement joins TRBV28 to TRBJ2-1; 8 nucleotides match TRBD2. The CDR3 is 17 amino acids. The J segment lost 10 bases and the V segment lost 6 bases, leaving 20 bases of the junction unmatched. Germline CDR1 MDHEN, CDR2 SYDVKM. CDR3 protein: CASSPRRPGTRVWEQFF. In DNA, the CDR3 is TGTGCCAGCAGCCCGCGCCGACCCGGGACTAGGGTTTGGGAGCAGTTCTTC.

V is TRBV7-9 and J is TRBJ1-1; TRBD1 aligns across 10 bases. The germline V gene has CDR1 SEHNR and CDR2 FQNEAQ (reference sequence). There are 16 residues in the CDR3. V lost 2 bases, J lost 1 base, and 4 bases stayed unmatched. In DNA form, the CDR3 reads TGTGCCAGCAGCTTACCCGGGACAGGGGAGAACACTGAAGCTTTCTTT. Protein product: CASSLPGTGENTEAFF.

This clone was seen only a few times. Written as DNA, the CDR3 is TGTGCCAGCAGTGAATCTTACGACCTAGCGGGGAGTTACGAGCAGTACTTC. Residues: CASSESYDLAGSYEQYF. This chain uses TRBV25-1 with TRBJ2-7; 9 bases align to TRBD2. V was pared by 1 base and J by 4 bases, with 11 bases of the junction left unmatched. CDR3 length: 17 residues. Germline V gene data show CDR1 as MGHDK and CDR2 as SYGVNS.

This clone was observed at least ten times. V and J are TRBV9 and TRBJ2-1, with D tentatively TRBD1 (6 bases). Trimming removed 5 bases from V and 8 bases from J, with 20 bases in between. This CDR3 is 15 amino acids long. Germline V gene sequence: CDR1 SGDLS, CDR2 YYNGEE. The CDR3 protein is CASSVTGNSIDEQFF. The CDR3 DNA reads TGTGCCAGCAGTGTCACAGGGAATAGTATCGATGAGCAGTTCTTC.

The chain combines TRBV6-1 with TRBJ1-5, with 8 bases matching TRBD1. The CDR3 is 14 residues long. CDR1 is MNHNS, CDR2 SASEGT, per germline. V lost 10 bases to trimming and J lost 15 bases; unmatched junction nucleotides: 20. CDR3: CAIPCRTGPKKRHF. The CDR3 nucleotides are TGTGCCATCCCTTGCCGGACAGGGCCAAAAAAGCGGCATTTT.

This rearrangement joins TRBV28 to TRBJ2-4, with D unclear. Per the germline V gene, CDR1 is MDHEN and CDR2 is SYDVKM. CDR3 length: 14 residues. The V and J ends lost 4 bases and 0 bases respectively, with 7 bases between them. The DNA of the CDR3 is TGTGCCAGCAGTTGGCCCTCAGCCAAAAACATTCAGTACTTC. It codes for CASSWPSAKNIQYF.

This clone was observed a single time. This sequence joins TRBV6-5 and TRBJ2-1; a weak D match, TRBD1 (5 bases). The germline V gene has CDR1 MNHEY and CDR2 SVGAGI. The CDR3 covers 15 residues. Trimming left V 0 bases short and J 7 bases short, with 13 bases between. CDR3 residues: CASSYSAGKGNEQFF. The CDR3 DNA reads TGTGCCAGCAGTTACTCGGCAGGGAAAGGGAATGAGCAGTTCTTC.

The chain uses TRBV7-2 and TRBJ2-5; the match to TRBD1 covers 7 bases. The trim removed 5 bases at V and 5 bases at J, leaving 14 bases unmatched. The germline V gene has CDR1 SGHTA and CDR2 FQGNSA. There are 16 residues in the CDR3. DNA for the CDR3: TGTGCCAGCAGCCGTGCCGCCCAGGGGGTGGCGGAGACCCAGTACTTC. It codes for CASSRAAQGVAETQYF.

The chain links TRBV4-1 to TRBJ2-7, with TRBD1 identical over 8 bases. CDR1 and CDR2 (germline): MGHRA, YSYEKL. Trimming cost V 2 bases and J 4 bases; bases outside gene matches: 13. This CDR3 spans 17 amino acids. This chain's CDR3 is CASSQPIRGRRSYEQYF. In nucleotides, the CDR3 is TGCGCCAGCAGCCAACCTATCAGGGGGCGACGGTCTTACGAGCAGTACTTC.

The rearrangement links TRBV19 to TRBJ2-7; the match to TRBD1 covers 7 bases. The CDR3 consists of 15 residues. With V trimmed by 5 bases and J by 4 bases, 11 bases remained unmatched. Germline values: CDR1 LNHDA, CDR2 SQIVND (reference sequence). CDR3 protein: CASSETRDRPYEQYF. CDR3 bases: TGTGCCAGTAGTGAGACAAGGGACAGACCGTACGAGCAGTACTTC. Variable domain in full (rest from reference TRBV19 and TRBJ2-7): DGGITQSPKYLFRKEGQNVTLSCEQNLNHDAMYWYRQDPGQGLRLIYYSQIVNDFQKGDIAEGYSVSREKKESFPLTVTSAQKNPTAFYLCASSETRDRPYEQYFGPGTRLTVT.

This chain connects TRBV28 to TRBJ2-5, with 11 bases fitting TRBD2. The CDR3 consists of 15 residues. Germline values: CDR1 MDHEN, CDR2 SYDVKM. The trim removed 5 bases at V and 5 bases at J, leaving 7 bases unmatched. The DNA for the CDR3 is TGTGCCAGCAGTCGTAGCGGGGGGGCCTCTGAGACCCAGTACTTC. It translates to CASSRSGGASETQYF.

The J gene is TRBJ1-3, the V gene TRBV19; 7 positions agree with TRBD1. Germline V CDR1 and CDR2: LNHDA, SQIVND (reference sequence). This CDR3 is built from 16 residues. Trimming removed 5 bases from V and 4 bases from J; junction bases left unmatched: 11. The CDR3 sequence is CASSFPTGLGGNTIYF. The DNA of the CDR3 is TGTGCCAGTAGTTTCCCGACAGGGCTCGGGGGAAACACCATATATTTT.

This CDR3 is CASSLSREATNEKLFF. The CDR3 nucleotides read TGTGCCAGCAGCTTAAGCAGGGAAGCAACTAATGAAAAACTGTTTTTT. The chain combines TRBV7-4 with TRBJ1-4; maybe TRBD1 (5 bases). Between the trimmed V and J ends, which lost 2 bases and 0 bases, there was a span of 10 bases. Per the germline V gene, CDR1 is SGHVT and CDR2 is SQSDAQ. The CDR3 length is 16 residues.

The rearrangement links TRBV2 to TRBJ1-5; 8 nucleotides line up with TRBD1. Germline V lookup: CDR1 SNHLY, CDR2 FYNNEI. V lost 3 bases to trimming and J lost 6 bases; unmatched junction nucleotides: 1. This CDR3 comprises 13 residues. The CDR3 spells CASSEGTGQPQHF. CDR3 DNA sequence: TGTGCCAGCAGTGAGGGGACAGGTCAGCCCCAGCATTTT.

CDR3 nucleotide sequence: TGTGCCAGCAGCCAAGATCGGACAGGCCGATACAATGAGCAGTTCTTC. Its translation: CASSQDRTGRYNEQFF. This chain links TRBV14 with TRBJ2-1, with 7 bases that match TRBD1. CDR3 length: 16 amino acids. CDR1 is SGHDN, CDR2 FVKESK, per germline. The V segment lost 0 bases and the J segment 4 bases; nucleotides outside the gene matches: 6.

The chain has TRBV28 and TRBJ2-1; possibly TRBD2 for D (7 bases). Germline CDR1 MDHEN, CDR2 SYDVKM. V was pared by 2 bases and J by 8 bases, with 19 bases between. CDR3 size: 16 residues. CDR3 sequence: CASSLAGAIQGHEQFF. CDR3 DNA: TGTGCCAGCAGTTTAGCGGGGGCGATACAGGGCCATGAGCAGTTCTTC.

The chain combines TRBV29-1 with TRBJ2-5; 7 bases match TRBD1. Germline loops: CDR1 SQVTM, CDR2 ANQGSEA. This CDR3 has 14 amino acids. V shed 7 bases, J shed 4 bases, and the junction held 12 bases outside the gene matches. The CDR3 DNA follows: TGCAGCGCGTCAACAGGGGTAGGAGGAGAGACCCAGTACTTC. This translates into CSASTGVGGETQYF.

The chain employs TRBV7-9 and TRBJ2-5, with D tentatively TRBD1 (6 bases). The DNA end is more similar to TRBJ2-7, so the J call may be wrong. The germline gives CDR1 SEHNR, CDR2 FQNEAQ (reference sequence). The CDR3 loop spans 13 amino acids. CDR3 sequence reads: CASSSAGTYEQYF. The CDR3 bases are TGTGCCAGCAGTTCCGCAGGGACATACGAGCAGTACTTC.